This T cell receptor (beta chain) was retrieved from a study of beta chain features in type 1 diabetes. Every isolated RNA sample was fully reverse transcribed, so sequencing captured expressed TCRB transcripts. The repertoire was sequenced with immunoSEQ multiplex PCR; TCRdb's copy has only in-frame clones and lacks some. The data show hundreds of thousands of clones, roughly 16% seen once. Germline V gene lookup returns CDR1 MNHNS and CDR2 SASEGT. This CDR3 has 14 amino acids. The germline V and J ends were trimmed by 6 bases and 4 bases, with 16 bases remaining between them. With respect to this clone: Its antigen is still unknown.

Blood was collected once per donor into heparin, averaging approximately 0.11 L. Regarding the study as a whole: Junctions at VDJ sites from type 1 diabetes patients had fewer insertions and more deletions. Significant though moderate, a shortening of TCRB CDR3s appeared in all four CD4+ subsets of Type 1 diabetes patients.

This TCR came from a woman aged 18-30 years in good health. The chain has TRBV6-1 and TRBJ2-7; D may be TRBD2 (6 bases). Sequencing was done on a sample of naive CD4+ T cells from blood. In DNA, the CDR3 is TGTGCCAGCAGGAAGGAGGGAGTCTCGTACGAGCAGTACTTC. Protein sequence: CASRKEGVSYEQYF.